Listed below are T cell receptor beta chains from one sample, sequenced in a study of beta chain features in type 1 diabetes. Using immunoSEQ multiplex PCR, the repertoire was profiled, and TCRdb retains in-frame clones only, with some absent. The table shows 350,000 to 450,000 clones, with less than 15% occurring only once. Sequencing was performed on naive CD4+ T cells from blood. The source of these receptors is a young woman in good health. CDR3s include the opening cysteine and the closing phenylalanine or tryptophan. A D gene is named only where the DNA matches it firmly. Size is omitted from some rows. Given values are once, few, many or a class for expanded clones.

clone size: few; J gene: TRBJ2-1; V gene: TRBV4-3; D gene: TRBD2; CDR3 DNA: TGCGCCAGCAGCCATACCGGGAGGGGCTCCTACAATGAGCAGTTCTTC; CDR3 protein: CASSHTGRGSYNEQFF
clone size: .; J gene: TRBJ1-2; V gene: TRBV6-5; D gene: .; CDR3 DNA: TGTGCCAGCAGTTACGATCTATTTAACTATGGCTACACCTTC; CDR3 protein: CASSYDLFNYGYTF
clone size: few; J gene: TRBJ2-5; V gene: TRBV2; D gene: TRBD2; CDR3 DNA: TGTGCCAGTACACTAGCGGAACAAGAGACCCAGTACTTC; CDR3 protein: CASTLAEQETQYF
clone size: .; J gene: TRBJ2-1; V gene: TRBV9; D gene: TRBD2; CDR3 DNA: TGTGCCAGCAGCGTAGCTCCAGCGGGAATGAATGAGCAGTTCTTC; CDR3 protein: CASSVAPAGMNEQFF
clone size: .; J gene: TRBJ2-1; V gene: TRBV25-1; D gene: .; CDR3 DNA: TGTGCCAGCAGTGCCGACTGGGGACTGGGGCACAATGAGCAGTTCTTC; CDR3 protein: CASSADWGLGHNEQFF
clone size: few; J gene: TRBJ2-7; V gene: TRBV6-4; D gene: .; CDR3 DNA: TGTGCCAGCACCGCCCGGGACAATGTTTACGAGCAGTACTTC; CDR3 protein: CASTARDNVYEQYF
clone size: .; J gene: TRBJ2-3; V gene: TRBV18; D gene: .; CDR3 DNA: TGTGCCAGCTCACCGGACTGGAGTCTGAATACGCAGTATTTT; CDR3 protein: CASSPDWSLNTQYF
clone size: .; J gene: TRBJ2-1; V gene: TRBV30; D gene: .; CDR3 DNA: TGTGCCTGGAGTGTAGGGCAGGGGTACAATGAGCAGTTCTTC; CDR3 protein: CAWSVGQGYNEQFF
clone size: few; J gene: TRBJ2-3; V gene: TRBV11-2; D gene: TRBD2; CDR3 DNA: TGTGCCAGCACCATCACTAGCGGCACAGATACGCAGTATTTT; CDR3 protein: CASTITSGTDTQYF
clone size: .; J gene: TRBJ1-1; V gene: TRBV14; D gene: .; CDR3 DNA: TGTGCCAGCAGCCGGTGGGTAGGTGGAGGCACTGAAGCTTTCTTT; CDR3 protein: CASSRWVGGGTEAFF
clone size: .; J gene: TRBJ2-7; V gene: TRBV10-2; D gene: .; CDR3 DNA: TGCGCCAGCAGTGAGGGCGGCGTTAGCGCCTCCTACGAGCAGTACTTC; CDR3 protein: CASSEGGVSASYEQYF
clone size: .; J gene: TRBJ1-1; V gene: TRBV7-9; D gene: .; CDR3 DNA: TGTGCCAGCAGCTCCCTGGGAGGGGCTGAAGCTTTCTTT; CDR3 protein: CASSSLGGAEAFF
clone size: .; J gene: TRBJ2-1; V gene: TRBV20-1; D gene: TRBD1; CDR3 DNA: TGCAGAGTAGAGACAGGGAATGAGCAGTTCTTC; CDR3 protein: CRVETGNEQFF
clone size: .; J gene: TRBJ2-1; V gene: TRBV6-5; D gene: .; CDR3 DNA: TGTGCCAGCAGTTACTCGAACAGGATTGGAGATGAGCAGTTCTTC; CDR3 protein: CASSYSNRIGDEQFF
clone size: few; J gene: TRBJ2-1; V gene: TRBV29-1; D gene: TRBD2; CDR3 DNA: TGCAGCGTTGATTCGACTAGCGGGGGCCTCGGCAATGAGCAGTTCTTC; CDR3 protein: CSVDSTSGGLGNEQFF